This entry is about one T cell receptor (beta chain). The antigen remains unidentified. The data stem from a study of shared clonotypes between healthy human individuals. Study outcomes and limitations: Generally, naive subsets (rather than memory subsets) showed larger estimated richness.

CDR3 length: 12 residues. The germline CDR1 and CDR2 sequences are SGHTA and FQGNSA. V was trimmed by 5 bases and J by 1 base, leaving 6 bases between them. Using immunoSEQ multiplex PCR, the repertoire was profiled, and TCRdb retains in-frame clones only, with some absent. Seen here are approximately 500,000 clones, approximately 95% observed once, and the top ten hold under 0.06%. The receptor's source is a woman aged 25 to 39 in good health. Sequencing was done on a sample of naive CD4+ T cells sorted from blood. Sample subset: CD45RA+ positively selected. The rearrangement links TRBV7-2 to TRBJ2-7, with D unclear. The CDR3, as DNA: TGTGCCAGCAGCAAAGGATCCTACGAGCAGTACTTC. Translating gives CASSKGSYEQYF.